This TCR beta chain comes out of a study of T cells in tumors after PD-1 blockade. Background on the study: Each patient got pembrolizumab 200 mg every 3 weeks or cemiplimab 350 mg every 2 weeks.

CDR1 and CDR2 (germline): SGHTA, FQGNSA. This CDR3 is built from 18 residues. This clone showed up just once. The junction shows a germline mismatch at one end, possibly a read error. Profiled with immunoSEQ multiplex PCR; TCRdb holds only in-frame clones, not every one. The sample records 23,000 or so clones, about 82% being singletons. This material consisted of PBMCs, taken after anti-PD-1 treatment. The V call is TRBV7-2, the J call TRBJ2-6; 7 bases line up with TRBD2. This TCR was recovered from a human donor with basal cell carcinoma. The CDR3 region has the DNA TGTGCCAGCTGCTTCTCGGCGGGGGTGGGTACTGGGGCCAACGTCCTGACTTTC. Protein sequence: CASCFSAGVGTGANVLTF.